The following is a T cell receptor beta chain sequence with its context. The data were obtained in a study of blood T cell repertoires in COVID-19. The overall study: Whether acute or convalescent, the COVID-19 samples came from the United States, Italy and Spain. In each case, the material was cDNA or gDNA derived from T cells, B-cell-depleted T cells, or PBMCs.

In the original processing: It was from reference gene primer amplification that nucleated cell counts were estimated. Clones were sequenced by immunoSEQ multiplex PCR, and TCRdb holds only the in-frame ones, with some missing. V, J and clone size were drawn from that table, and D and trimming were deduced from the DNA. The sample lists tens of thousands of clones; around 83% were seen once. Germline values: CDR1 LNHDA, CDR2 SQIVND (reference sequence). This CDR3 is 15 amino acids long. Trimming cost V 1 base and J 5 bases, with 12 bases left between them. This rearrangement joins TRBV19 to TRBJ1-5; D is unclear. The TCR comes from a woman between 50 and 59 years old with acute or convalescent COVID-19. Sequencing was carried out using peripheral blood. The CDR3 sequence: CASSIVGVLDQPQHF. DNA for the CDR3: TGTGCCAGTAGTATAGTTGGAGTCCTAGATCAGCCCCAGCATTTT.